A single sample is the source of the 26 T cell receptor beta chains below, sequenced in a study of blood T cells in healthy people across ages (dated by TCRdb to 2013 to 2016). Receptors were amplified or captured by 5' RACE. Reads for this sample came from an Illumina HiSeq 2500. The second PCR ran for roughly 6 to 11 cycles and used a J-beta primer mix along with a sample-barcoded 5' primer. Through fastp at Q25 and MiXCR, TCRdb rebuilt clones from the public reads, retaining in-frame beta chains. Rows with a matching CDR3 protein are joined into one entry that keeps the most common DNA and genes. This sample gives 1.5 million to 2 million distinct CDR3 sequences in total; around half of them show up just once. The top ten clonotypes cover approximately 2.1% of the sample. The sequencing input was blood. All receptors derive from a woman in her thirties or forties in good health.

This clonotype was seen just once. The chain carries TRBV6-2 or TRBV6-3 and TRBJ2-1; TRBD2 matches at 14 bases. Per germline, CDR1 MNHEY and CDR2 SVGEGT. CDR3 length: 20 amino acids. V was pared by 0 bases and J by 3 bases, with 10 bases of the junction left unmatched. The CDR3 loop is CASSYSGLAGGPRNYNEQFF. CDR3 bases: TGTGCCAGCAGTTACTCCGGACTAGCGGGGGGCCCTCGTAACTACAATGAGCAGTTCTTC.

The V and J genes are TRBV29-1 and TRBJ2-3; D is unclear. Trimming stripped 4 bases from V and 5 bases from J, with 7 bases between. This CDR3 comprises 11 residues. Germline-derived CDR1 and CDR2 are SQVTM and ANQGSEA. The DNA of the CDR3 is TGCAGCGTTGGTCTACTAGATACGCAGTATTTT. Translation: CSVGLLDTQYF.

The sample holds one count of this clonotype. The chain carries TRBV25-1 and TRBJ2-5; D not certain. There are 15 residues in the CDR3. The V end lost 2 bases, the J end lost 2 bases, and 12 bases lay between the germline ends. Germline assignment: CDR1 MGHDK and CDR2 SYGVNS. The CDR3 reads CASSEQTVNQETQYF. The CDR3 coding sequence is TGTGCCAGCAGTGAACAGACGGTGAATCAAGAGACCCAGTACTTC. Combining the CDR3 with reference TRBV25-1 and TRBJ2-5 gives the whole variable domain EADIYQTPRYLVIGTGKKITLECSQTMGHDKMYWYQQDPGMELHLIHYSYGVNSTEKGDLSSESTVSRIRTEHFPLTLESARPSHTSQYLCASSEQTVNQETQYFGPGTRLLVL.

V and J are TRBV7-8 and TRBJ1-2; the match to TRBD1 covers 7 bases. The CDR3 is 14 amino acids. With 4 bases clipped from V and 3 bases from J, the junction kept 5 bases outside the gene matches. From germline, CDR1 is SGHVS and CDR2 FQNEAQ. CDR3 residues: CASSSTGLYYGYTF. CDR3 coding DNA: TGTGCCAGCAGCTCGACAGGGTTATACTATGGCTACACCTTC.

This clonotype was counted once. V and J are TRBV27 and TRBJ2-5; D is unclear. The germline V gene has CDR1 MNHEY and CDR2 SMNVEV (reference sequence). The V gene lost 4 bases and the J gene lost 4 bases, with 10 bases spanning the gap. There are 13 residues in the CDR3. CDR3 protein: CASSWVGAETQYF. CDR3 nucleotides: TGTGCCAGCAGTTGGGTGGGCGCAGAGACCCAGTACTTC.

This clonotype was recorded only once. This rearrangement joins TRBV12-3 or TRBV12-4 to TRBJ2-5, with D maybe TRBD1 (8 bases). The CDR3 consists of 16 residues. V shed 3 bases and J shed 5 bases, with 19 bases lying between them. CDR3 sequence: CASSFPDREGWETQYF. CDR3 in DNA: TGTGCCAGCAGTTTTCCGGACAGGGAGGGATGGGAGACCCAGTACTTC.

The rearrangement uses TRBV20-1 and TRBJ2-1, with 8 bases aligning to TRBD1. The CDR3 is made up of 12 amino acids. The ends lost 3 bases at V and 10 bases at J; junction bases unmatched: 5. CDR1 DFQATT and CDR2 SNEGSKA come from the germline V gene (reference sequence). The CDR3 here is CSARDRVPEQFF. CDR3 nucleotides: TGCAGTGCTAGGGACAGGGTCCCCGAGCAGTTCTTC.

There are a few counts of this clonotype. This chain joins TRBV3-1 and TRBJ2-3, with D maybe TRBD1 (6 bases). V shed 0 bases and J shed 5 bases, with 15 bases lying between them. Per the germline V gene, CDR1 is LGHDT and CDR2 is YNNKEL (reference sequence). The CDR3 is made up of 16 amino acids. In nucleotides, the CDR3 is TGTGCCAGCAGCCAAGAATCGGCAGGGGTGCTAGATACGCAGTATTTT. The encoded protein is CASSQESAGVLDTQYF.

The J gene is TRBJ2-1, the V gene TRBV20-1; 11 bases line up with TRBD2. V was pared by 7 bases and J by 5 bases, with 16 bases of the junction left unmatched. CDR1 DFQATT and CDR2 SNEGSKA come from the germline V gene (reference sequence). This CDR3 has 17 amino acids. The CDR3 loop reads CSVRRGLAGGSHNEQFF. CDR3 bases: TGCAGTGTCCGAAGGGGGCTAGCGGGAGGCTCACACAATGAGCAGTTCTTC.

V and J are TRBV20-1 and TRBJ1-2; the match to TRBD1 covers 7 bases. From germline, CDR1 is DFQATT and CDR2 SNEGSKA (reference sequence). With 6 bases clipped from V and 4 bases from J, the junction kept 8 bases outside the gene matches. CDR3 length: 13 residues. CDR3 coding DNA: TGCAGTGCCGAGCACAGGGGAGGCTATGGCTACACCTTC. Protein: CSAEHRGGYGYTF.

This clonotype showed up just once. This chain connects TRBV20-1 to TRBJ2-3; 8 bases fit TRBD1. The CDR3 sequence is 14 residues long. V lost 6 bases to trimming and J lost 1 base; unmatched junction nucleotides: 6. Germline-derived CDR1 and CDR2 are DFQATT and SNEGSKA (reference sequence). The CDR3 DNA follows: TGCAGTGCCCAACAGGGGGTTGGCACAGATACGCAGTATTTT. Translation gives CSAQQGVGTDTQYF.

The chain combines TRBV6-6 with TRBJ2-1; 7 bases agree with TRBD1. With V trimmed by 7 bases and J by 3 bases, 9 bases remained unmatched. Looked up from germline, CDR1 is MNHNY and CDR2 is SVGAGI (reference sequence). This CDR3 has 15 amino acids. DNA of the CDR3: TGTGCCAGCATTGGGGGACAGTCCATCTACAATGAGCAGTTCTTC. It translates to CASIGGQSIYNEQFF.

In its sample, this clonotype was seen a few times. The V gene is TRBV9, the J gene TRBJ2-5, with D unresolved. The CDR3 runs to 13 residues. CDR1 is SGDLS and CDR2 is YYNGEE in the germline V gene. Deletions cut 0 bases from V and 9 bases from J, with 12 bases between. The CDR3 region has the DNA TGTGCCAGCAGCGTAGTTTTGATGGCACCCCAGTACTTC. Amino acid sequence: CASSVVLMAPQYF.

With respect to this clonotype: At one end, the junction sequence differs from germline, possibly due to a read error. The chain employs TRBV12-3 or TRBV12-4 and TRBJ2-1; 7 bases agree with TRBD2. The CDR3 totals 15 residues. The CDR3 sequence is CASTLLAVAYNELFF. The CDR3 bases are TGTGCCAGCACCCTCCTAGCGGTTGCCTACAATGAGCTGTTCTTC.

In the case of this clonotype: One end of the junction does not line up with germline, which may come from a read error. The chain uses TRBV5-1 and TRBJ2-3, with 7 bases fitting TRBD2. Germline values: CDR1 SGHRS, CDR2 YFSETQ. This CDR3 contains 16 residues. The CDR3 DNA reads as TGCGCCAGCAACTTGCTCGGGACTATCGGGGGAGATACGCAGTATTTT. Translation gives CASNLLGTIGGDTQYF.

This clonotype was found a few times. CDR3 amino acids: CASSRDRGGSEQYF. The CDR3 nucleotides are TGCGCCAGCAGTCGGGACAGGGGAGGAAGCGAGCAGTACTTC. The V gene is TRBV4-3, the J gene TRBJ2-7; TRBD1 matches at 10 bases. V dropped 6 bases and J dropped 6; count of bases not matched to a gene: 8. CDR1 and CDR2 (germline): LGHNA, YSLEER. The CDR3 is 14 residues long.

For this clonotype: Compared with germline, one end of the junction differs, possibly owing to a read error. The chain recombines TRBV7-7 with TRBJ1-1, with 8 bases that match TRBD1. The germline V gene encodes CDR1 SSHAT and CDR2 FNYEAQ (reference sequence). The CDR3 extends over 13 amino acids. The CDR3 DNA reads TGTGCTAGCAGTGTGGACAGGGACACTGAAGCTTTCTTT. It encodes CASSVDRDTEAFF.

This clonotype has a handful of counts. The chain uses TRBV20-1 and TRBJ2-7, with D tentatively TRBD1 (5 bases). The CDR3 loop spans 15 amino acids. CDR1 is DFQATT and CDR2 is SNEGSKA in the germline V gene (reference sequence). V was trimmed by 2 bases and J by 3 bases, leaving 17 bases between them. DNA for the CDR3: TGCAGTGCTAGATCCTTTCAGGGTGCGGTCTACGAGCAGTACTTC. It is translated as CSARSFQGAVYEQYF.

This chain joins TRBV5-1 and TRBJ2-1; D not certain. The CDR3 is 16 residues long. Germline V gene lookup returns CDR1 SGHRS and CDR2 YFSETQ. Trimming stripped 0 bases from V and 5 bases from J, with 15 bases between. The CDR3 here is CASSLATGGMDNEQFF. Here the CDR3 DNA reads TGCGCCAGCAGCTTGGCAACGGGTGGGATGGACAATGAGCAGTTCTTC.

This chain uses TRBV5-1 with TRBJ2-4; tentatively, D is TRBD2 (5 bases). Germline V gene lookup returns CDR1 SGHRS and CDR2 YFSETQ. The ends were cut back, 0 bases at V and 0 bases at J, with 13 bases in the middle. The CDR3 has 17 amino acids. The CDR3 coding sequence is TGCGCCAGCAGCTTGGCCCGGGGAGTCCTAGCCAAAAACATTCAGTACTTC. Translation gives CASSLARGVLAKNIQYF.

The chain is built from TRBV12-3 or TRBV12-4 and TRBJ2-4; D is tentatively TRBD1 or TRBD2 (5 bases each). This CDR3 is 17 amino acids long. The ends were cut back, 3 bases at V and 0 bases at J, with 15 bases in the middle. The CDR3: CASSLSGTLAAKNIQYF. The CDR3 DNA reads TGTGCCAGCAGTTTGTCCGGGACCTTAGCAGCCAAAAACATTCAGTACTTC.

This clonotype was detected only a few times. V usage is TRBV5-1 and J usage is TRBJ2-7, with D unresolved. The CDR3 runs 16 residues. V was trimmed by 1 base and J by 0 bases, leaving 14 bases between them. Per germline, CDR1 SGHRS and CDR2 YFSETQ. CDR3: CASSLLPGPSSYEQYF. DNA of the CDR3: TGCGCCAGCAGCTTGTTACCAGGTCCCAGCTCCTACGAGCAGTACTTC.

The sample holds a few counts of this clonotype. DNA of the CDR3: TGTGCCAGCACGACAGGGGGCGGGTTCACAGATACGCAGTATTTT. It translates to CASTTGGGFTDTQYF. This chain links TRBV18 with TRBJ2-3, with 10 nucleotides matching TRBD1. This CDR3 comprises 15 residues. The V segment lost 8 bases and the J segment 2 bases; nucleotides outside the gene matches: 7. The germline gives CDR1 KGHSH, CDR2 LQKENI.

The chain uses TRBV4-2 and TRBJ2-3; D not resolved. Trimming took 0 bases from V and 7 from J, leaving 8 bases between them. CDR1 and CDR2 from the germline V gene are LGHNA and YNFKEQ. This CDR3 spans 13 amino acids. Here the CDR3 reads CASSQESQNTQYF. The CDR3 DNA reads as TGTGCCAGCAGCCAAGAATCACAAAATACGCAGTATTTT.

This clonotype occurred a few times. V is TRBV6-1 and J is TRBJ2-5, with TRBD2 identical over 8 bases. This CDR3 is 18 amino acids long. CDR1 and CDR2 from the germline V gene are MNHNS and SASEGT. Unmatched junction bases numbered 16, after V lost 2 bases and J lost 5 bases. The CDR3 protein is CASSEKGFSGVQWETQYF. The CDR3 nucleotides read TGTGCCAGCAGTGAAAAGGGCTTTAGCGGGGTCCAGTGGGAGACCCAGTACTTC.

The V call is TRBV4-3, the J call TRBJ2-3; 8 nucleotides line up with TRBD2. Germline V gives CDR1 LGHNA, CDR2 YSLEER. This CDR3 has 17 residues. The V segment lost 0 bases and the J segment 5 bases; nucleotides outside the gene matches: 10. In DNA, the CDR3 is TGCGCCAGCAGCCAAGACTTCGGGGGGGCTGTCAAAGATACGCAGTATTTT. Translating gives CASSQDFGGAVKDTQYF.